This T cell receptor beta chain comes out of a study of early T cells in non-severe SARS-CoV-2 infection. Individual cDNA molecules received unique molecular identifiers during library preparation. TCRdb re-derived calls from the 5' RACE reads in MiXCR, one entry per CDR3 protein. The sample shows about 20,000 distinct CDR3 sequences, roughly 6.1% of them seen only once. This clonotype showed up many times. Its target is unknown. The CDR3 runs to 13 residues. Trimming stripped 5 bases from V and 3 bases from J, with 11 bases between. In germline, CDR1 is SEHNR, CDR2 FQNEAQ (reference sequence). Whole-study results and caveats: Anti-spike CD8 responses were favored by VDJdb matching, which missed private and CD4 specificities.

The receptor's source is an adult who was a healthcare worker with PCR-confirmed SARS-CoV-2 infection or an uninfected control (not recorded which). This rearrangement joins TRBV7-9 to TRBJ2-7; TRBD1 might be the D (5 bases). Source material: whole blood. Here the CDR3 DNA reads TGTGCCAGCAGCCCCCCCGACAGCTACGAGCAGTACTTC. Translation: CASSPPDSYEQYF.